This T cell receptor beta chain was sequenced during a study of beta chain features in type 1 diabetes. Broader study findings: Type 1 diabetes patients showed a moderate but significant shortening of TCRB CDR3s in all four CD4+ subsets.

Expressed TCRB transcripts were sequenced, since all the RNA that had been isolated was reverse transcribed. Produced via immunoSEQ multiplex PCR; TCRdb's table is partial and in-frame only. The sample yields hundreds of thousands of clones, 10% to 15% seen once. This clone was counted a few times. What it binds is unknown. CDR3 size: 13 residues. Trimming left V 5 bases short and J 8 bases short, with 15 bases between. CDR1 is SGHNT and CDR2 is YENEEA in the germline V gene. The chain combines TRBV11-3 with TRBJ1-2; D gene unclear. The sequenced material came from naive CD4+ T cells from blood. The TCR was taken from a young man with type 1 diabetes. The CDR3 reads CASSASLIEGYTF. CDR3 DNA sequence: TGTGCCAGCAGCGCGAGCCTGATTGAAGGCTACACCTTC.